These T cell receptor beta chains were read from a single sample in a study of regulatory T cells in long-lasting Graves disease. TCRdb re-derived calls from the multiplex PCR reads in MiXCR, one entry per CDR3 protein. Seen here are about 470,000 distinct CDR3 sequences, 20% to 25% observed once, and the top ten hold roughly 7.7%. The specimen was peripheral blood mononuclear cells (PBMCs), collected when the disease was refractory, from a patient treated with antithyroid drugs. These receptors all stem from a female donor with Graves disease. The CDR3 runs from the conserved cysteine through the conserved F or W. A D gene is named only where the DNA matches it firmly. Clone size is stated in some rows and not others, as once, few, many or a class when expanded.

>TRBJ2-3|14|NA|NA|TRBV24-1
CASSDSRGTDTQYF
TGTGCCAGTTCGGACAGCAGAGGCACAGATACGCAGTATTTT
>TRBJ2-7|12|NA|NA|TRBV29-1
CSVDRQGGEQYF
TGCAGCGTTGATCGGCAGGGTGGCGAGCAGTACTTC
>TRBJ2-2|13|few|NA|TRBV20-1
CSARGTNTGELFF
TGCAGTGCTAGGGGAACGAACACCGGGGAGCTGTTTTTT
>TRBJ1-1|13|many|TRBD1|TRBV2
CASTSTGGGEAFF
TGTGCCAGCACTTCAACAGGGGGGGGCGAAGCTTTCTTT
>TRBJ1-1|15|many|TRBD1|TRBV28
CASSLRTGLNTEAFF
TGTGCCAGCAGTTTAAGGACAGGGTTGAACACTGAAGCTTTCTTT
>TRBJ2-7|13|few|NA|TRBV27
CASRPPGLHEQYF
TGTGCCAGCAGACCCCCGGGACTCCACGAGCAGTACTTC
>TRBJ2-7|18|NA|NA|TRBV19
CASSIGTTGQLRPYEQYF
TGTGCCAGTAGTATAGGTACCACTGGACAATTACGCCCCTACGAGCAGTACTTC
>TRBJ2-7|13|many|TRBD1|TRBV6-2/TRBV6-3
CASSYRGFYEQYF
TGTGCCAGCAGCTACAGGGGTTTCTACGAGCAGTACTTC
>TRBJ1-3|16|NA|NA|TRBV5-1
CASRLTPATSGNTIYF
TGCGCCAGCAGGTTAACCCCGGCTACCTCTGGAAACACCATATATTTT
>TRBJ1-2|13|many|NA|TRBV2
CASSFQGSGGYTF
TGTGCCAGCAGTTTCCAGGGTTCCGGAGGCTACACCTTC
>TRBJ2-1|17|NA|NA|TRBV5-6
CASSLDQVLGSYNEQFF
TGTGCCAGCAGCTTGGATCAGGTCTTAGGGTCCTACAATGAGCAGTTCTTC
>TRBJ1-1|13|many|NA|TRBV3-1
CASSQETNTEAFF
TGTGCCAGCAGCCAAGAAACGAACACTGAAGCTTTCTTT
>TRBJ1-2|14|many|NA|TRBV6-1
CASSAGSTTGGYTF
TGTGCCAGCAGTGCTGGGTCCACTACGGGCGGCTACACCTTC